This T cell receptor (beta chain) was recovered during a study of shared clonotypes between healthy human individuals. Original analysis: From ImmunoSEQ came sequences covering only the junction and carrying no quality scores, so filtering differed. The repertoire was sequenced with immunoSEQ multiplex PCR; TCRdb's copy has only in-frame clones and lacks some. That table furnishes V, J and clone size, whereas the DNA furnished D and trimming. The data hold 950,000 to 1,100,000 clones, with 78% observed a single time. This clone was recorded a few times. This CDR3 contains 14 residues. Germline lookup yields CDR1 MNHEY and CDR2 SMNVEV (reference sequence). Unmatched junction bases numbered 10, after V lost 4 bases and J lost 8 bases.

Material: memory CD4+ T cells from PBMCs. Documented subset: CD45RA-negative fraction. The receptor was derived from a man aged 18 to 29 in good health. Some clones in this sample may be carry-over from other donors' samples. The chain has TRBV27 and TRBJ1-2; TRBD1 matches 7 bases. The CDR3 reads CASSWAEGAGGYTF. The CDR3 DNA sequence: TGTGCCAGCAGTTGGGCTGAGGGGGCAGGAGGCTACACCTTC.